Listed below are T cell receptor beta chains from one sample, sequenced in a study of regulatory T cells in long-lasting Graves disease. TCRdb analysed the multiplex PCR reads with MiXCR anew, one entry per CDR3 protein. The table records hundreds of thousands of distinct CDR3 sequences, around 17% of them present only once. These data were also reused for a study on T cells in Graves' hyperthyroidism and ophthalmopathy.

This sample comprised peripheral blood mononuclear cells (PBMCs), obtained at new diagnosis, from a patient treated with antithyroid drugs. Receptors were obtained from a woman in her 30s with Graves disease. Both conserved end residues are part of each CDR3. A D gene is named only where the DNA matches it firmly. A clone size is listed for some rows: how often the clone was seen (once, few, many), or a class if it is expanded.

size: many; D: TRBD1; V: TRBV9; J: TRBJ2-7; CDR3: CASGGQASSYEQYF; DNA: TGTGCCAGCGGGGGACAGGCAAGCTCCTACGAGCAGTACTTC
size: few; D: NA; V: TRBV11-2; J: TRBJ2-3; CDR3: CASSLLRGMGTDTQYF; DNA: TGTGCCAGCAGCTTACTAAGGGGGATGGGCACAGATACGCAGTATTTT
size: many; D: NA; V: TRBV5-4; J: TRBJ2-1; CDR3: CASRLLNEQFF; DNA: TGTGCCAGCAGGCTCCTCAATGAGCAGTTCTTC
size: few; D: NA; V: TRBV19; J: TRBJ2-7; CDR3: CASSTSGTISYEQYF; DNA: TGTGCCAGTAGTACATCCGGGACGATTTCCTACGAGCAGTACTTC
size: few; D: TRBD1; V: TRBV4-1; J: TRBJ1-6; CDR3: CASSQFRQGGNSPLHF; DNA: TGCGCCAGCAGCCAATTTAGACAGGGTGGTAATTCACCCCTCCACTTT
size: many; D: NA; V: TRBV28; J: TRBJ2-7; CDR3: CASSLWPSDSYEQYF; DNA: TGTGCCAGCAGTTTATGGCCCTCCGACTCCTACGAGCAGTACTTC
size: many; D: NA; V: TRBV12-3/TRBV12-4; J: TRBJ1-4; CDR3: CASSGPGATNEKLFF; DNA: TGTGCCAGCAGTGGCCCGGGTGCAACTAATGAAAAACTGTTTTTT
size: many; D: NA; V: TRBV19; J: TRBJ1-5; CDR3: CASSIWTLKSVNQPQHF; DNA: TGTGCCAGTAGTATTTGGACCCTGAAATCGGTGAATCAGCCCCAGCATTTT
size: few; D: NA; V: TRBV4-3; J: TRBJ2-3; CDR3: CASSLRKNTDSQYF; DNA: TGCGCCAGCAGCCTCAGGAAGAACACCGATTCGCAGTATTTT
size: NA; D: TRBD2; V: TRBV19; J: TRBJ2-2; CDR3: CASSILAGGPFRNAGELFF; DNA: TGTGCCAGTAGTATCCTAGCGGGAGGGCCATTTCGTAACGCCGGGGAGCTGTTTTTT
size: many; D: TRBD1; V: TRBV18; J: TRBJ1-1; CDR3: CASSRRDSEAEAFF; DNA: TGTGCCAGCTCACGACGGGACAGCGAAGCTGAAGCTTTCTTT
size: few; D: NA; V: TRBV3-2; J: TRBJ2-1; CDR3: CASSLPPRLAGGFHNEQFF; DNA: TGTGCCAGCAGCCTACCACCTAGACTAGCGGGAGGATTCCACAATGAGCAGTTCTTC
size: many; D: NA; V: TRBV7-2; J: TRBJ2-7; CDR3: CASSPRWDLNEQYF; DNA: TGTGCCAGCAGCCCCAGGTGGGACTTAAACGAGCAGTACTTC
size: many; D: TRBD2; V: TRBV2; J: TRBJ2-3; CDR3: CASRPTSGSTDTQYF; DNA: TGTGCCAGCAGACCTACTAGCGGCAGCACAGATACGCAGTATTTT
size: many; D: TRBD1; V: TRBV11-3; J: TRBJ2-5; CDR3: CASSRRGMETQYF; DNA: TGTGCCAGCAGCCGCAGGGGGATGGAGACCCAGTACTTC